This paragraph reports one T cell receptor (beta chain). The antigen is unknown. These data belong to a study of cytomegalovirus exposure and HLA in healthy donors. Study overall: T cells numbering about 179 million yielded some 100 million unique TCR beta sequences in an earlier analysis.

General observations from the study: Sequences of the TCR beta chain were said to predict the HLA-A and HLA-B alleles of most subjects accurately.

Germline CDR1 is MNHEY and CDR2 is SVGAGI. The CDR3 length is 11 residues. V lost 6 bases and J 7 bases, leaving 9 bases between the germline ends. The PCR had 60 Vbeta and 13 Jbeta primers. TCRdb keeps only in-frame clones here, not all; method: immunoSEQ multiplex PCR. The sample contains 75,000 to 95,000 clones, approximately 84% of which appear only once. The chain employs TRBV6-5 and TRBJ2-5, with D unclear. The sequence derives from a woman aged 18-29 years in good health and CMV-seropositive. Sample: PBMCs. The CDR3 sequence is CASSHGGTQYF. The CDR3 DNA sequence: TGTGCCAGCAGCCACGGCGGGACCCAGTACTTC.